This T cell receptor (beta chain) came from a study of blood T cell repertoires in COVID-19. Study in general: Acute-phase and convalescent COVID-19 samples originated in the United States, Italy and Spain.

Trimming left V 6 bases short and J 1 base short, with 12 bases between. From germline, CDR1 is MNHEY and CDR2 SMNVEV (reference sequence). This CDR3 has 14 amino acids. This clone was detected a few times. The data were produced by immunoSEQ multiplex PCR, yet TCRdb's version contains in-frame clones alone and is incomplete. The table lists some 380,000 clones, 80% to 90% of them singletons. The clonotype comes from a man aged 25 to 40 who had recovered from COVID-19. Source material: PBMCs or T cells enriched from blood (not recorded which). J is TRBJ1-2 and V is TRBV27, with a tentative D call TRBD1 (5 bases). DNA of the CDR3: TGTGCCAGCAGATCCGAGACAGTTAACTATGGCTACACCTTC. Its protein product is CASRSETVNYGYTF.